Given below is one T cell receptor beta chain in context. As yet, its antigen is unknown. The CDR3 is 15 residues long. Germline trimming cut 5 bases from V and 5 bases from J; bases unmatched to any gene: 9. Looked up from germline, CDR1 is MDHEN and CDR2 is SYDVKM. This sample is part of a study of beta chain features in type 1 diabetes. Study as a whole: The study examined 107,917,701 sorted cells across all samples.

Reverse transcribing all isolated RNA meant expressed TCRB transcripts were sequenced. About 3.6 million reads were obtained on average from naive, central memory and regulatory T cell samples. Assay: immunoSEQ multiplex PCR; the TCRdb copy retains only in-frame clones and omits some. Here the sample spans a few hundred thousand clones, about 10% being singletons. Study-wide points: Moderate but significant shortening of TCRB CDR3s was recorded in all four CD4+ subsets from Type 1 diabetes patients. The cDNA sequencing approach could over-represent high-TCR-expressing cells.

The TCR was taken from a man aged 25-45 years with type 1 diabetes. The sequenced sample consisted of central memory CD4+ T cells from blood. The chain carries TRBV28 and TRBJ1-5; TRBD1 matches at 7 bases. The DNA of the CDR3 is TGTGCCAGCAGTCACGACAGGGTTCTGTATCAGCCCCAGCATTTT. Amino acids: CASSHDRVLYQPQHF.